This TCR beta chain was recovered during a study of cytomegalovirus exposure and HLA in healthy donors. While the first cohort had around 700 subjects, the donors belonged to the separate validation cohort of fewer than 150 subjects. Concerning this clone itself: Its cognate antigen is unknown.

Study observations and caveats: The authors listed approximately 160 TCR beta chains as cytomegalovirus-associated.

The germline CDR1 and CDR2 sequences are MNHEY and SMNVEV (reference sequence). V was clipped by 6 bases and J by 6 bases, with 18 bases between them. The CDR3 is 14 amino acids. The repertoire was sequenced with immunoSEQ multiplex PCR; TCRdb's copy has only in-frame clones and lacks some. This table has over 150,000 clones, about nine tenths appearing once. The V gene is TRBV27, the J gene TRBJ2-7; D possibly corresponds to TRBD2 (6 bases). Sequenced input: PBMCs. The sequence came from a man younger than 35 in good health and CMV-seropositive. The CDR3 here is CASSLYTAGGEQYF. Here the CDR3 DNA reads TGTGCCAGCAGCTTGTACACAGCCGGGGGCGAGCAGTACTTC.